In this sample, the clone carrying this T cell receptor beta chain turned up once. These data belong to a study of technical replicates of blood from a handful of donors. The repertoire was sequenced with immunoSEQ multiplex PCR; TCRdb's copy has only in-frame clones and lacks some. The sample contains tens of thousands of clones, 95% of which appear only once. The CDR3 is 16 residues long. Germline-derived CDR1 and CDR2 are MGHRA and YSYEKL. Trimming left V 0 bases short and J 0 bases short, with 11 bases between. This clonotype was obtained from a human donor in good health. J is TRBJ1-1 and V is TRBV4-1; D is perhaps TRBD1 (6 bases). Input material: T cells isolated from PBMCs. The CDR3 region is CASSQDSGHLNTEAFF. Written as DNA, the CDR3 is TGCGCCAGCAGCCAAGATTCGGGACACTTGAACACTGAAGCTTTCTTT.